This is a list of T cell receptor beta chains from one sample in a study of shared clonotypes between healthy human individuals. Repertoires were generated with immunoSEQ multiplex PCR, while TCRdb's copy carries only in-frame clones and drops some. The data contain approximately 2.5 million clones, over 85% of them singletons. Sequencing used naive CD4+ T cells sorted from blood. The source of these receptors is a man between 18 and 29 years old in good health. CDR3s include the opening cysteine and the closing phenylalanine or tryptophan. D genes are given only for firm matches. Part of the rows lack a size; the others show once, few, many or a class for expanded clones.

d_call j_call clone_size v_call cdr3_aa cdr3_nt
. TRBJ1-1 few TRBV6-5 CAGRNTEAFF TGTGCCGGGAGAAACACTGAAGCTTTCTTT
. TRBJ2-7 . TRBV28 CASSPTVGQQYF TGTGCCAGCAGTCCCACCGTGGGGCAGCAGTACTTC
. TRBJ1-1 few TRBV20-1 CSARDARGF TGCAGTGCAAGGGACGCCCGTGGTTTT
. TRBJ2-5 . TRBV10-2 CASSEWADQETQYF TGCGCCAGCAGTGAATGGGCAGACCAAGAGACCCAGTACTTC
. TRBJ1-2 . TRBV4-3 CASSQEVTANYGYTF TGCGCCAGCAGCCAAGAGGTTACCGCTAACTATGGCTACACCTTC
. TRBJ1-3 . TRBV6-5 CASSPPGALGNTIYF TGTGCCAGCAGTCCCCCAGGGGCGCTTGGAAACACCATATATTTT
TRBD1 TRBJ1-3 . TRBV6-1 CASSGDRAIGNTIYF TGTGCCAGCAGTGGGGACAGGGCGATTGGAAACACCATATATTTT
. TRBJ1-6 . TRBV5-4 CASSSWQDNSPLHF TGTGCCAGCAGCTCTTGGCAGGATAATTCACCCCTCCACTTT
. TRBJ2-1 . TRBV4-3 CASSQDGASWYNEQFF TGCGCCAGCAGCCAAGATGGGGCTAGCTGGTACAATGAGCAGTTCTTC
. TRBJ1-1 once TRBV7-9 CASSLLDEGPVGAFF TGTGCCAGCAGCTTACTGGACGAAGGCCCAGTAGGGGCTTTCTTT
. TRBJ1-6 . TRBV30 CAWRTDDSPLHF TGTGCCTGGAGGACAGATGATTCACCCCTCCACTTT
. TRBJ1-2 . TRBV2 CASSEAYAAQGGGYTF TGTGCCAGCAGTGAAGCCTACGCCGCGCAGGGTGGCGGCTACACCTTC
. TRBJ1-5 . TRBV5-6 CASSSGTNNQPQHF TGTGCCAGCAGCTCGGGGACCAACAATCAGCCCCAGCATTTT
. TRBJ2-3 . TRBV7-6 CASSDAGNTDTQYF TGTGCCAGCAGCGACGCGGGGAACACAGATACGCAGTATTTT
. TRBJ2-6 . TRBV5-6 CASSPWSSGANVLTF TGTGCCAGCTCCCCGTGGAGCTCTGGGGCCAACGTCCTGACTTTC
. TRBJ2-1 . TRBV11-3 CASSSWGGPVSYNEQFF TGTGCCAGCAGCTCCTGGGGGGGGCCAGTCTCCTACAATGAGCAGTTCTTC
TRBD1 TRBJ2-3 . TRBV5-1 CASSSGTASSTDTQYF TGCGCCAGCAGCTCCGGGACAGCCTCTAGCACAGATACGCAGTATTTT
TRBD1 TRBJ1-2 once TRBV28 CASSLGTVGYGYTF TGTGCCAGCAGTTTAGGGACAGTGGGATATGGCTACACCTTC
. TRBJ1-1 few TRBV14 CASSQDFGGYPEAFF TGTGCCAGCAGCCAAGACTTTGGGGGGTACCCTGAAGCTTTCTTT
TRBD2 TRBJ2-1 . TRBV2 CASSAGGVGEQFF TGTGCCAGCAGTGCCGGGGGGGTAGGTGAGCAGTTCTTC
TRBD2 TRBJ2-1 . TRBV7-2 CASSLVQGLAGVTYNEQFF TGTGCCAGCAGCTTAGTCCAGGGGCTAGCGGGAGTGACCTACAATGAGCAGTTCTTC
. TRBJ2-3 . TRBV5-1 CASSRDPTDTQYF TGCGCCAGCAGCCGGGATCCGACAGATACGCAGTATTTT
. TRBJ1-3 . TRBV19 CASTRASSGNTIYF TGTGCCAGCACCCGGGCTTCCTCTGGAAACACCATATATTTT
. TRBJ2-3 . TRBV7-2 CASSIISTDTQYF TGTGCCAGCAGCATAATAAGCACAGATACGCAGTATTTT
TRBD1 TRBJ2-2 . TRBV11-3 CASSQGAPRELFF TGTGCCAGCAGCCAGGGGGCACCGAGGGAGCTGTTTTTT
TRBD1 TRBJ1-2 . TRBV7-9 CASSLESPTGRYGYTF TGTGCCAGCAGCTTAGAGTCCCCGACAGGGCGGTATGGCTACACCTTC
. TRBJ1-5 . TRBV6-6 CASSYSQGYQPQHF TGTGCCAGCAGTTACTCGCAGGGGTATCAGCCCCAGCATTTT
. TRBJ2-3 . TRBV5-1 CASSLQGADTQYF TGCGCCAGCAGTCTACAAGGGGCGGATACGCAGTATTTT
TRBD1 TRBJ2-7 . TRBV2 CASSGGQVRGYEQYF TGTGCCAGCAGTGGCGGACAGGTTCGGGGCTACGAGCAGTACTTC
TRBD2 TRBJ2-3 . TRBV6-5 CASSYAGELTGIYF TGTGCCAGCAGTTACGCGGGGGAGCTAACGGGTATATATTTT
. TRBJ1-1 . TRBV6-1 CASSLDRKNTEAFF TGTGCCAGCAGTTTAGACAGAAAGAACACTGAAGCTTTCTTT
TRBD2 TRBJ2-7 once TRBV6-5 CASRWTSGGINEQYF TGTGCCAGCAGGTGGACTAGCGGGGGGATAAACGAGCAGTACTTC
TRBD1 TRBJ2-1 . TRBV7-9 CASSDRQGSYNEQFF TGTGCCAGCAGCGATCGACAGGGCTCCTACAATGAGCAGTTCTTC
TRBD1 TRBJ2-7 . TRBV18 CASSPGQASYEQYF TGTGCCAGCTCTCCGGGACAGGCCTCCTACGAGCAGTACTTC
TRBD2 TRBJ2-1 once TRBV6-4 CASSPGLVSYNEQFF TGTGCCAGCAGTCCGGGACTAGTCTCCTACAATGAGCAGTTCTTC
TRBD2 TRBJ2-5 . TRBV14 CASSRISWRGQETQYF TGTGCCAGCAGCCGAATATCCTGGCGGGGGCAAGAGACCCAGTACTTC
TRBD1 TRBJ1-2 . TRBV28 CASSWGQGEVDYTF TGTGCCAGCAGTTGGGGACAGGGAGAAGTTGACTACACCTTC
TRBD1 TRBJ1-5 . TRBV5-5 CASSLGTGNQPQHF TGTGCCAGCAGCTTGGGGACAGGGAATCAGCCCCAGCATTTT
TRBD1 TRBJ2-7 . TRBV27 CASSSSRDRGLYEQYF TGTGCCAGCAGTTCGTCCCGGGACAGGGGCCTCTACGAGCAGTACTTC
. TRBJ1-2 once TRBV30 CAWSPLPGRPKTF TGTGCCTGGAGTCCATTGCCGGGACGGCCTAAGACCTTC
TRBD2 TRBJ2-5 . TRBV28 CAVTSGPQETQYF TGTGCGGTGACTAGCGGGCCCCAAGAGACCCAGTACTTC
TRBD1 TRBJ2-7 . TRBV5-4 CASRAGTGQGYEQYF TGTGCCAGCAGGGCCGGGACGGGACAGGGTTACGAGCAGTACTTC
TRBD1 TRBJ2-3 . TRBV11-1 CASSSRDRLTDTQYF TGTGCCAGCAGCTCCAGGGACAGACTCACAGATACGCAGTATTTT
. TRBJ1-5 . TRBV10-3 CAISGGGLGDSNQPQHF TGTGCCATCAGTGGCGGGGGTTTGGGGGATAGCAATCAGCCCCAGCATTTT
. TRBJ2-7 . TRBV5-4 CASAQANSYEQYF TGTGCCAGCGCGCAGGCGAACTCCTACGAGCAGTACTTC
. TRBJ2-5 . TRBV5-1 CASSSGSLETQYF TGCGCCAGCAGCTCCGGCTCCTTAGAGACCCAGTACTTC
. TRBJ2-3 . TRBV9 CASSQMEGTLTPDTQYF TGTGCCAGCAGCCAGATGGAGGGGACTCTAACGCCAGATACGCAGTATTTT
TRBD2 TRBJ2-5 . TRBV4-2 CASSQGGGLETQYF TGTGCCAGCAGCCAAGGGGGGGGTTTGGAGACCCAGTACTTC
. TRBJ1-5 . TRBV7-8 CASSRGEGPQHF TGTGCCAGCAGCCGCGGAGAGGGGCCCCAGCATTTT
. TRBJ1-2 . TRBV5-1 CASRLEGTNNYGYTF TGCGCCAGCAGGTTGGAAGGGACGAATAACTATGGCTACACCTTC